The 29 T cell receptor beta chains below all came from one sample that was sequenced in a study of blood T cells in healthy people across ages. Sample-barcoded 5' priming and a J-beta primer mix drove a second PCR of about 7 to 12 cycles. TCRdb redid the calling of the 5' RACE reads with MiXCR, one entry per CDR3 protein. The data show approximately 800,000 distinct CDR3 sequences, with roughly 40% seen just once and 10% to 15% held by the top ten. The sample taken for sequencing was blood. The receptors derive from a man aged 18-30 years in good health.

This clonotype was observed a handful of times. The chain uses TRBV6-2 or TRBV6-3 and TRBJ2-3; TRBD2 might be the D (6 bases). Germline V gene sequence: CDR1 MNHEY, CDR2 SVGEGT. There are 14 residues in the CDR3. The V gene lost 6 bases and the J gene lost 5 bases, with 15 bases spanning the gap. CDR3 coding DNA: TGTGCCAGCAGCCTCGGGACTCTTTTAGATACGCAGTATTTT. This sequence encodes CASSLGTLLDTQYF.

V gene TRBV5-6 combines with J gene TRBJ1-5; the D gene is possibly TRBD1 (5 bases). Per germline, CDR1 SGHDT and CDR2 YYEEEE. V was cut by 1 base and J by 0 bases, with 11 bases left in between. The CDR3 runs 16 residues. The CDR3 sequence: CASSLLGDSSNQPQHF. The DNA for the CDR3 is TGTGCCAGCAGCTTGTTGGGGGACTCTAGCAATCAGCCCCAGCATTTT.

The rearrangement uses TRBV30 and TRBJ1-1, with 9 bases aligning to TRBD1. Germline V gives CDR1 GTSNPN, CDR2 SVGIG (reference sequence). The trim removed 0 bases at V and 10 bases at J, leaving 6 bases unmatched. CDR3 length: 13 residues. CDR3 in amino acids: CAWSVGDREPAFF. CDR3 bases: TGTGCCTGGAGTGTAGGGGACAGGGAACCAGCTTTCTTT.

This clonotype came up many times. The CDR3 coding sequence is TGTGCCAGTGGCTTGGGGTCAGGGGTCGGTACAGATACGCAGTATTTT. Its protein product is CASGLGSGVGTDTQYF. This chain uses TRBV7-9 with TRBJ2-3, with D possibly matching TRBD1 (6 bases). Germline V gives CDR1 SEHNR, CDR2 FQNEAQ (reference sequence). Trimming shortened V by 9 bases and J by 3 bases, and 22 bases separated the two germline ends. The CDR3 consists of 16 residues.

The sample holds one count of this clonotype. The gene calls are TRBV2 and TRBJ2-3; possibly TRBD2 for D (5 bases). Trimming pared 2 bases from V and 0 bases from J, leaving 12 bases between. Germline values: CDR1 SNHLY, CDR2 FYNNEI. The CDR3 length is 16 residues. CDR3 protein: CASSELARPSTDTQYF. The CDR3 DNA reads as TGTGCCAGCAGTGAATTAGCGAGGCCTAGCACAGATACGCAGTATTTT. Filled out from reference TRBV2 and TRBJ2-3, the complete variable domain reads EPEVTQTPSHQVTQMGQEVILRCVPISNHLYFYWYRQILGQKVEFLVSFYNNEISEKSEIFDDQFSVERPDGSNFTLKIRSTKLEDSAMYFCASSELARPSTDTQYFGPGTRLTVL.

Many counts were recorded for this clonotype. The chain has TRBV27 and TRBJ2-1; 9 nucleotides align to TRBD2. V gave up 2 bases and J gave up 2 bases; unmatched junction bases: 1. The germline V gene encodes CDR1 MNHEY and CDR2 SMNVEV (reference sequence). The CDR3 runs to 15 residues. CDR3 coding DNA: TGTGCCAGCAGTTTACAGCGGGGGGCCTACAATGAGCAGTTCTTC. Residues: CASSLQRGAYNEQFF.

This clonotype was observed at least ten times. The chain uses TRBV29-1 and TRBJ1-1; tentatively, D is TRBD1 (5 bases). The germline V gene encodes CDR1 SQVTM and CDR2 ANQGSEA. V lost 5 bases and J lost 0, with 13 bases in between. This CDR3 has 14 residues. The CDR3 spells CSVTDRFVNTEAFF. The CDR3 DNA follows: TGCAGCGTTACCGACAGATTTGTGAACACTGAAGCTTTCTTT.

This clonotype was observed many times. The chain uses TRBV6-2 or TRBV6-3 and TRBJ1-2, with D possibly TRBD1 on 6 matching bases. Germline CDR1 and CDR2: MNHEY and SVGEGT. The length of the CDR3 is 15 residues. The V and J ends lost 2 bases and 1 base respectively, with 11 bases between them. CDR3 coding DNA: TGTGCCAGCAGTTACGGGGACACCCTTAACTATGGCTACACCTTC. The encoded protein is CASSYGDTLNYGYTF.

A remark on this clonotype: An end of the junction differs from the germline gene, which may be a read error. J is TRBJ1-6 and V is TRBV20-1, with a possible D match to TRBD1 (5 bases). CDR1 is DFQATT, CDR2 SNEGSKA, per germline (reference sequence). This CDR3 has 16 amino acids. CDR3 sequence (DNA): TGCAGTGCTAGCAGTTGGGGGAGCTCCTATAATTCACCCCCCCACTTT. Translated: CSASSWGSSYNSPPHF.

This clonotype was seen at least ten times. This chain links TRBV24-1 with TRBJ2-3, with D perhaps matching TRBD1 or TRBD2 (6 bases each). V dropped 3 bases and J dropped 0 bases, with 12 bases sitting between them. Germline V CDR1 and CDR2: KGHDR, SFDVKD. This CDR3 has 16 amino acids. CDR3 amino acids: CATSDGGHTSTDTQYF. The CDR3 DNA reads TGTGCCACCAGTGATGGGGGGCACACAAGCACAGATACGCAGTATTTT.

The chain recombines TRBV20-1 with TRBJ1-6; D is undetermined. CDR1 and CDR2 from the germline V gene are DFQATT and SNEGSKA (reference sequence). This CDR3 has 13 amino acids. The V end was cut by 3 bases, the J end by 9 bases, with 12 bases between. The CDR3 loop reads CSASSEGSSPLHF. CDR3 coding DNA: TGCAGTGCTAGCTCCGAGGGTAGTTCACCCCTCCACTTT.

Notes on this clonotype: It may be a read error: a sequence one base away is much more abundant. This chain uses TRBV12-3 or TRBV12-4 with TRBJ2-5; possibly TRBD1 for D (6 bases). V shed 7 bases and J shed 4 bases, with 16 bases lying between them. There are 14 residues in the CDR3. The CDR3 DNA is TGTGCCAGCATCCCCACAGGGTTTTCAGAGACCCAGTACTTC. Amino acid sequence: CASIPTGFSETQYF.

In its sample, this clonotype was seen many times. The V gene is TRBV25-1, the J gene TRBJ2-7; D is ambiguous. Germline lookup yields CDR1 MGHDK and CDR2 SYGVNS. CDR3 length: 13 amino acids. Trimming took off 1 base at V and 9 bases at J, with 13 bases between the two ends. The CDR3 loop reads CASSEFGFPGQYF. The CDR3 nucleotides read TGTGCCAGCAGTGAATTTGGCTTCCCCGGGCAGTACTTC.

This chain uses TRBV6-1 with TRBJ1-5, with 8 bases lining up with TRBD1. The germline V gene has CDR1 MNHNS and CDR2 SASEGT. The CDR3 is 18 residues long. V dropped 3 bases and J dropped 2; count of bases not matched to a gene: 12. CDR3 protein: CASSDRPDRGVGNQPQHF. CDR3 coding DNA: TGTGCCAGCAGTGACCGCCCAGACAGGGGAGTGGGCAATCAGCCCCAGCATTTT.

J is TRBJ2-7 and V is TRBV20-1; D possibly corresponds to TRBD2 (5 bases). V dropped 3 bases and J dropped 2 bases, with 14 bases sitting between them. Germline loops: CDR1 DFQATT, CDR2 SNEGSKA (reference sequence). The CDR3 length is 14 residues. The CDR3 is CSARPFPGTYEQYF. In nucleotides, the CDR3 is TGCAGTGCTAGGCCTTTCCCGGGAACCTACGAGCAGTACTTC.

This sequence joins TRBV7-2 and TRBJ2-3; a weak D match, TRBD1 (5 bases). The CDR3 totals 15 residues. V lost 5 bases, J lost 1 base, and 13 bases lay in between. CDR1 and CDR2 from the germline V gene are SGHTA and FQGNSA. The CDR3 is CASSPEGARTDTQYF. DNA of the CDR3: TGTGCCAGCAGCCCTGAAGGGGCCCGCACAGATACGCAGTATTTT. Full variable domain (missing parts from reference TRBV7-2 and TRBJ2-3): GAGVSQSPSNKVTEKGKDVELRCDPISGHTALYWYRQSLGQGLEFLIYFQGNSAPDKSGLPSDRFSAERTGGSVSTLTIQRTQQEDSAVYLCASSPEGARTDTQYFGPGTRLTVL.

The chain is built from TRBV9 and TRBJ1-2, with 8 bases that match TRBD1. Trimming took 2 bases from V and 6 from J; bases not matched to a gene: 6. This CDR3 spans 14 amino acids. Germline V gene data show CDR1 as SGDLS and CDR2 as YYNGEE. CDR3 residues: CASSVGAGGDGYTF. Here the CDR3 DNA reads TGTGCCAGCAGCGTCGGGGCAGGGGGCGATGGCTACACCTTC.

This clonotype was found a few times. V gene TRBV12-3 or TRBV12-4 combines with J gene TRBJ1-4; D gene uncertain. V dropped 8 bases and J dropped 8 bases, with 18 bases sitting between them. The CDR3 runs to 14 residues. The CDR3 coding sequence is TGTGCCAGCTGCACCCTGTCCCTAGGCGAAAAACTGTTTTTT. This encodes CASCTLSLGEKLFF.

This clonotype was found a few times. The rearrangement joins TRBV2 to TRBJ1-2, with 11 bases identical to TRBD1. J lost 7 bases, V lost 8 bases, and 6 bases had no gene match. The CDR3 loop spans 13 amino acids. CDR1 and CDR2 (germline): SNHLY, FYNNEI. The CDR3 nucleotides read TGTGCCAGCTCCGGACAGGGGGCTGTTGGCTACACCTTC. Residues: CASSGQGAVGYTF.

V usage is TRBV18 and J usage is TRBJ1-2, with 8 bases identical to TRBD1. The CDR3 has 18 amino acids. The trim removed 3 bases at V and 4 bases at J, leaving 16 bases unmatched. CDR1 KGHSH and CDR2 LQKENI come from the germline V gene. The CDR3 coding sequence is TGTGCCAGCTCACCCGTGACAGGGGAAGGGTCCGCCACCTATGGCTACACCTTC. Translation gives CASSPVTGEGSATYGYTF.

Only a few counts were recorded for this clonotype. The genes are TRBV2 and TRBJ1-6; unclear D gene. The ends were cut back, 3 bases at V and 6 bases at J, with 12 bases in the middle. Germline CDR1 SNHLY, CDR2 FYNNEI. The CDR3 extends over 15 amino acids. This CDR3 reads CASSDSNEGNSPLHF. CDR3 sequence (DNA): TGTGCCAGCAGTGACAGCAACGAGGGTAATTCACCCCTCCACTTT.

The V call is TRBV3-1, the J call TRBJ2-3, with D possibly TRBD2 on 6 matching bases. The CDR3 has 15 amino acids. The V end was cut by 1 base, the J end by 1 base, with 9 bases between. CDR1 is LGHDT, CDR2 YNNKEL, per germline (reference sequence). CDR3 coding DNA: TGTGCCAGCAGCCAAGCCTCTAGCGGCACAGATACGCAGTATTTT. Protein product: CASSQASSGTDTQYF.

The chain uses TRBV27 and TRBJ1-5; D may be TRBD1 (5 bases). V was clipped by 5 bases and J by 4 bases, with 9 bases between them. Germline V gene lookup returns CDR1 MNHEY and CDR2 SMNVEV (reference sequence). The CDR3 runs to 13 residues. CDR3 DNA sequence: TGTGCCAGCAGTGTCGGACATAATCAGCCCCAGCATTTT. This sequence encodes CASSVGHNQPQHF.

In its sample, this clonotype was seen a few times. CDR3 protein: CASSYGQGLPSSYNSPLHF. The CDR3 DNA is TGTGCCAGCAGTTACGGCCAGGGGCTTCCTAGCTCCTATAATTCACCCCTCCACTTT. The rearrangement joins TRBV6-5 to TRBJ1-6; D perhaps matches TRBD1 (6 bases). The V gene's germline CDR1 is MNHEY and CDR2 SVGAGI. The CDR3 is 19 residues long. V lost 2 bases, J lost 0 bases, and 17 bases lay in between.

This clonotype appeared a few times. This chain connects TRBV30 to TRBJ1-2; the D gene is possibly TRBD1 (6 bases). CDR1 and CDR2 (germline): GTSNPN, SVGIG (reference sequence). V lost 1 base and J 4 bases, leaving 19 bases between the germline ends. The CDR3 is made up of 16 amino acids. The CDR3 bases are TGTGCCTGGAGTGCCCGACTGCGGGACAACCTCTATGGCTACACCTTC. Its translation: CAWSARLRDNLYGYTF. The whole variable domain, remainder taken from reference TRBV30 and TRBJ1-2, is SQTIHQWPATLVQPVGSPLSLECTVEGTSNPNLYWYRQAAGRGLQLLFYSVGIGQISSEVPQNLSASRPQDRQFILSSKKLLLSDSGFYLCAWSARLRDNLYGYTFGSGTRLTVV.

V gene TRBV13 combines with J gene TRBJ2-1, with 12 nucleotides matching TRBD2. V was clipped by 2 bases and J by 6 bases; unmatched bases: 8. This CDR3 is 17 amino acids long. The germline V gene encodes CDR1 PRHDT and CDR2 FYEKMQ (reference sequence). CDR3 in DNA: TGTGCCAGCAGCTTAAGGCCTAGCGGGGGGGCGGGCAATGAGCAGTTCTTC. Its translation is CASSLRPSGGAGNEQFF.

CDR3 region: CASSSGAGRFGTQYF. CDR3 sequence (DNA): TGTGCCAGCAGTTCTGGAGCGGGAAGGTTTGGTACGCAGTATTTT. This rearrangement joins TRBV27 to TRBJ2-3; TRBD2 matches 7 bases. This CDR3 is 15 amino acids long. Trimming at V came to 4 bases and at J to 8 bases, leaving 12 bases not matched to a gene. Germline loops: CDR1 MNHEY, CDR2 SMNVEV (reference sequence).

With regard to this clonotype: A much larger clone lies a single base off, so this may be a read error. The chain couples TRBV27 to TRBJ2-7; 7 bases are shared with TRBD2. Germline CDR1 and CDR2: MNHEY and SMNVEV (reference sequence). Trimming at V came to 8 bases and at J to 3 bases, leaving 13 bases not matched to a gene. This CDR3 is 15 amino acids long. The CDR3 protein is CASGSGLKGLYEQYF. CDR3 nucleotide sequence: TGTGCCAGCGGTTCGGGACTAAAAGGGCTCTACGAGCAGTACTTC.

To note about this clonotype: A much larger clone differs from this one at a single base, so this may be a read error. This chain connects TRBV5-1 to TRBJ2-3; no clear D gene. This CDR3 has 15 residues. Trimming left V 3 bases short and J 0 bases short, with 11 bases between. Germline V gene lookup returns CDR1 SGHRS and CDR2 YFSETQ. The CDR3 spells CASSWVTASTDTQYF. The CDR3 nucleotides read TGCGCCAGCAGCTGGGTTACAGCCAGCACAGATACGCAGTATTTT.